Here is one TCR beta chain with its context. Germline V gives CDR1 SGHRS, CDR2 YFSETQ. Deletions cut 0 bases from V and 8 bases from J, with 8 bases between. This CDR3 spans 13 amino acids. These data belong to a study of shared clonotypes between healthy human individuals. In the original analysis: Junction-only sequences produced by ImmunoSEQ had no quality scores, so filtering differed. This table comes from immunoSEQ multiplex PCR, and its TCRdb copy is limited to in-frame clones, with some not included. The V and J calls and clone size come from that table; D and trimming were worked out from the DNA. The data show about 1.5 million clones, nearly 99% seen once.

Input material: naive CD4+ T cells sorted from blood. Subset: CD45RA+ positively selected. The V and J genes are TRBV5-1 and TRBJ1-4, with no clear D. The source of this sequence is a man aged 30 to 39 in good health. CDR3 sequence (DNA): TGCGCCAGCAGCTTGGGTGGGCGGGAAAAACTGTTTTTT. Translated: CASSLGGREKLFF.